The entry below gives a single T cell receptor (beta chain) sequence along with its context. As yet, its antigen is unknown. CDR1 is SGHTA and CDR2 is FQGTGA in the germline V gene. After removal of 5 bases from V and 4 bases from J, the junction contained 7 bases not matched to a gene. This CDR3 has 16 amino acids. Only in-frame clones appear in the TCRdb table, and some are missing; sequencing was by immunoSEQ multiplex PCR. This sample has 15,000 to 20,000 clones, with approximately 76% found just once. The data were obtained in a study of neoadjuvant nivolumab and ipilimumab in lung cancer. The study's findings and limits: Pathologic regression was not significantly tied to TCR clonality. Higher pretherapy blood TCR richness went with higher resected-tumor richness. Only two of four nivolumab-treated tumors gained richness and clonality by surgery.

The chain links TRBV7-3 to TRBJ2-2; 10 bases line up with TRBD1. This TCR came from an adult with non-small cell lung cancer. Sample: tumor tissue, taken after neoadjuvant nivolumab, alone or with ipilimumab, at or shortly before surgery. The DNA for the CDR3 is TGTGCCAGCAGCCAAGGAGGACAGGGGGGCACCGGGGAGCTGTTTTTT. This translates into CASSQGGQGGTGELFF.